The clone carrying this T cell receptor beta chain was counted once. Its antigen is unknown. Per the germline V gene, CDR1 is SGHAT and CDR2 is FQNNGV. This CDR3 has 17 amino acids. V dropped 5 bases and J dropped 4 bases, with 23 bases sitting between them. The sample belongs to a study of cytomegalovirus exposure and HLA in healthy donors. General study results and limits: 164 TCR beta chains were listed as cytomegalovirus-associated.

Libraries were prepared by immunoSEQ multiplex PCR; TCRdb keeps only in-frame clonotypes and omits some of them. The table shows about 220,000 clones, with about 91% occurring only once. The source of this sequence is a young woman in good health and CMV-seronegative. The sample comprised PBMCs. The V call is TRBV11-2, the J call TRBJ1-2; D perhaps matches TRBD1 (6 bases). The CDR3 DNA reads as TGTGCCAGCAGCCCAGGGCCCTACAGGGACCCCCGCTATGGCTACACCTTC. Translation: CASSPGPYRDPRYGYTF.